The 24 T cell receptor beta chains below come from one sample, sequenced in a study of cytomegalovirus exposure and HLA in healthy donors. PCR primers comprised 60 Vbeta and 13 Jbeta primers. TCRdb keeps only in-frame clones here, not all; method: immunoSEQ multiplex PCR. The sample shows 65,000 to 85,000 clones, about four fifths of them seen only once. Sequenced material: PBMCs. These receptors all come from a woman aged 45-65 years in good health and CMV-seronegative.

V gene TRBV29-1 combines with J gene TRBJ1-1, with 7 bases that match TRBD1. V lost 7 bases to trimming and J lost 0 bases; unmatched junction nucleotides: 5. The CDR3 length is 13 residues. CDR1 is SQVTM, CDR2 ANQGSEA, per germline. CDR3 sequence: CSALGQLNTEAFF. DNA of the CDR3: TGCAGCGCTTTGGGACAGCTGAACACTGAAGCTTTCTTT.

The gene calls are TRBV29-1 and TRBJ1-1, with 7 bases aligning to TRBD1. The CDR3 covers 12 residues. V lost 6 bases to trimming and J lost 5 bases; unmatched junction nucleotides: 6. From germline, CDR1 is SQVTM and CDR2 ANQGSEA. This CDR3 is CSVRTGGTEAFF. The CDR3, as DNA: TGCAGCGTAAGGACAGGAGGGACTGAAGCTTTCTTT.

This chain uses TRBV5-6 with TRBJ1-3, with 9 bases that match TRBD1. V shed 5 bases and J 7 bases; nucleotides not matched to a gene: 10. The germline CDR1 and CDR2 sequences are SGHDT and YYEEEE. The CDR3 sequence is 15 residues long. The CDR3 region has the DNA TGTGCCAGCAGTGTTGGAAGGGACAGGGACAACACCATATATTTT. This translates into CASSVGRDRDNTIYF.

The CDR3 protein is CASSVAGGSKNIQYF. DNA of the CDR3: TGTGCCAGCAGCGTAGCCGGGGGGTCCAAAAACATTCAGTACTTC. V and J are TRBV9 and TRBJ2-4; TRBD2 matches 7 bases. CDR3 length: 15 residues. The germline CDR1 and CDR2 sequences are SGDLS and YYNGEE. With V trimmed by 0 bases and J by 2 bases, 2 bases remained unmatched.

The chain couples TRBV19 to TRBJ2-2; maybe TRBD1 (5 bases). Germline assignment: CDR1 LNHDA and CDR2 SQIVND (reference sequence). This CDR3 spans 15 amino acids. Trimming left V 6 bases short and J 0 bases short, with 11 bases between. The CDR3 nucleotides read TGTGCCAGTAGCCCCGACAGTGCGAACACCGGGGAGCTGTTTTTT. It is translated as CASSPDSANTGELFF.

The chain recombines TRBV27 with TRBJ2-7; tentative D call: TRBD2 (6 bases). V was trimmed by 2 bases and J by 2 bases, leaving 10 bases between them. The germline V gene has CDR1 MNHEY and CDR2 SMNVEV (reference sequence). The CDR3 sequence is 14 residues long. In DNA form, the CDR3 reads TGTGCCAGCAGTTTAATAAGCGGGCCCTACGAGCAGTACTTC. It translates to CASSLISGPYEQYF.

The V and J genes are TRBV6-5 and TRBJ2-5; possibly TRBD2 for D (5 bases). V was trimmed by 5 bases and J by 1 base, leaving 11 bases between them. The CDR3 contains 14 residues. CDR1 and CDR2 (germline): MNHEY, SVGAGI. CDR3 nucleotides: TGTGCCAGCAGTCCCACGAGGGCCCAAGAGACCCAGTACTTC. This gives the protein CASSPTRAQETQYF.

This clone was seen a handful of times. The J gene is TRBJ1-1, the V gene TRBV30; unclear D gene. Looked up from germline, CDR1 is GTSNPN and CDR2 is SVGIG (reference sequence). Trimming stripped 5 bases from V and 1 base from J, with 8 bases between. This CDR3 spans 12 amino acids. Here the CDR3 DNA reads TGTGCCTGGGGACTGGGGAACACTGAAGCTTTCTTT. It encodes CAWGLGNTEAFF. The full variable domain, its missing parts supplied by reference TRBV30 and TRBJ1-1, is SQTIHQWPATLVQPVGSPLSLECTVEGTSNPNLYWYRQAAGRGLQLLFYSVGIGQISSEVPQNLSASRPQDRQFILSSKKLLLSDSGFYLCAWGLGNTEAFFGQGTRLTVV.

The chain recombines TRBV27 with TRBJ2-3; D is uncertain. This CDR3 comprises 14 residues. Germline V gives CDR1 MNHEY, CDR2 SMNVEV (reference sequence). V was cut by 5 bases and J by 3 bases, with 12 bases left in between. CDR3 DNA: TGTGCCAGCAGTGGAGACGCCGGAACAGATACGCAGTATTTT. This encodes CASSGDAGTDTQYF.

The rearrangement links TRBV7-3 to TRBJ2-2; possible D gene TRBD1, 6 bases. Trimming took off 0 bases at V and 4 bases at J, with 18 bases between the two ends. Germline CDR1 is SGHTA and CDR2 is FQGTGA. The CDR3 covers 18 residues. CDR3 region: CASSLTNPRQGSTGELFF. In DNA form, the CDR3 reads TGTGCCAGCAGCTTAACAAACCCTAGGCAGGGGAGCACCGGGGAGCTGTTTTTT.

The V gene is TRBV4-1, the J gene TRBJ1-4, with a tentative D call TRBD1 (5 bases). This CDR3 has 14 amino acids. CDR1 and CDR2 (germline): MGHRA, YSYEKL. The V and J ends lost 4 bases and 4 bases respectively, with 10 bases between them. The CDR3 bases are TGCGCCAGCAGCCCAGACAGAAGTAATGAAAAACTGTTTTTT. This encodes CASSPDRSNEKLFF.

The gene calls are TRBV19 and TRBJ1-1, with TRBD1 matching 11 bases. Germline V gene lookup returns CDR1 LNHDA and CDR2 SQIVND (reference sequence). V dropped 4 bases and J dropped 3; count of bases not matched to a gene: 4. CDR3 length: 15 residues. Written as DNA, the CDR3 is TGTGCCAGTAGTACTCGGACAGGGGGCCACACTGAAGCTTTCTTT. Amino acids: CASSTRTGGHTEAFF.

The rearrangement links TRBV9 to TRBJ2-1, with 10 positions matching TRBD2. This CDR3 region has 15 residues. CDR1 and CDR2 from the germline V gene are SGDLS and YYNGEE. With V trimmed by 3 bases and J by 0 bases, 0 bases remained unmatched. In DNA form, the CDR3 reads TGTGCCAGCAGCGCTAGCGGGAGCTCCTACAATGAGCAGTTCTTC. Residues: CASSASGSSYNEQFF.

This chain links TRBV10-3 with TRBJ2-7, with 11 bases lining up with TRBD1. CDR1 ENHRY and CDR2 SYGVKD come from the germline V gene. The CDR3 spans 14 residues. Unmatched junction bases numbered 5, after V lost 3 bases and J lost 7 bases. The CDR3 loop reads CAISEPGQGEEQYV. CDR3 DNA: TGTGCCATCAGTGAACCGGGACAGGGGGAGGAGCAGTACGTC.

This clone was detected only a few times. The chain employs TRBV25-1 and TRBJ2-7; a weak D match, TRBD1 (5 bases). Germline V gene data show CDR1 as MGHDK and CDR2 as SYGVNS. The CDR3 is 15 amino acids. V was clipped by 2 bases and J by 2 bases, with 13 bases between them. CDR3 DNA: TGTGCCAGCAGTGAAGAAGCAGGGAATGCCTACGAGCAGTACTTC. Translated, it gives CASSEEAGNAYEQYF.

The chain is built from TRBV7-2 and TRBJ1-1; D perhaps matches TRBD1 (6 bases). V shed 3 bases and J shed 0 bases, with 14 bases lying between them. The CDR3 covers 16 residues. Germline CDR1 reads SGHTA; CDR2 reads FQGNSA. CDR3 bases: TGTGCCAGCAGCTTCACAAGTTGGACAGTGAACACTGAAGCTTTCTTT. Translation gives CASSFTSWTVNTEAFF.

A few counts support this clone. The CDR3 nucleotides read TGTGCCATCAGTGAGTGGGGGGGAGGAGGCAACACCGGGGAGCTGTTTTTT. Encoded protein: CAISEWGGGGNTGELFF. The V call is TRBV10-3, the J call TRBJ2-2, with 7 bases aligning to TRBD2. CDR1 and CDR2 (germline): ENHRY, SYGVKD. Losses at the gene ends were 1 base for V and 2 bases for J; bases not matched to a gene: 7. The CDR3 extends over 17 amino acids.

The CDR3 nucleotides read TGCAGCCTCGAGGGACAGCCATCCTCCTACAATGAGCAGTTCTTC. This codes for CSLEGQPSSYNEQFF. The chain employs TRBV29-1 and TRBJ2-1; TRBD1 aligns across 7 bases. The CDR3 spans 15 residues. In germline, CDR1 is SQVTM, CDR2 ANQGSEA. V dropped 8 bases and J dropped 0; count of bases not matched to a gene: 10.

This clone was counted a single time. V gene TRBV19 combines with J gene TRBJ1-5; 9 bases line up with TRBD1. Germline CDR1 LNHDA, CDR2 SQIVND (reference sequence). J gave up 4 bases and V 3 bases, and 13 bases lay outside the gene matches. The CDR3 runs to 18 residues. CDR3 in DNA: TGTGCCAGTAGTATGATGTCCGGGACAGGGATGGTGAATCAGCCCCAGCATTTT. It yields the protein CASSMMSGTGMVNQPQHF.

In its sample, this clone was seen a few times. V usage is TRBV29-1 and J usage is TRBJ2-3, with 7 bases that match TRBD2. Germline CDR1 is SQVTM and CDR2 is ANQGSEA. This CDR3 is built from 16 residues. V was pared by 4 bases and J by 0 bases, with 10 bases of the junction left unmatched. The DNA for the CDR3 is TGCAGCGTTGGTGGATTATTAGCGGGTAGCACAGATACGCAGTATTTT. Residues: CSVGGLLAGSTDTQYF.

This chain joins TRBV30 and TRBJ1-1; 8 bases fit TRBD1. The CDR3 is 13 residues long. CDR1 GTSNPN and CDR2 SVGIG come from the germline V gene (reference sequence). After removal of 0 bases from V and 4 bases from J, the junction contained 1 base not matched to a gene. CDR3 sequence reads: CAWSVTGGTEAFF. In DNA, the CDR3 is TGTGCCTGGAGTGTAACAGGGGGCACTGAAGCTTTCTTT.

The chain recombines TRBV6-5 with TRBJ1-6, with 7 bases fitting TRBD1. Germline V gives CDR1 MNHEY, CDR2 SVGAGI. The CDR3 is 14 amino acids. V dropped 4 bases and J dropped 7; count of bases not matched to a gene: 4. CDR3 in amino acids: CASSWGTVNSPLHF. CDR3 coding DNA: TGTGCCAGCAGTTGGGGGACAGTGAATTCACCCCTCCACTTT.

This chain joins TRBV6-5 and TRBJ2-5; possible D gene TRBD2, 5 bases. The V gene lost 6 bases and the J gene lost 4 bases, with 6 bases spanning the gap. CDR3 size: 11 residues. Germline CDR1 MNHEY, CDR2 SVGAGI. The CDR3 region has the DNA TGTGCCAGCAGGGCGGGAGAGACCCAGTACTTC. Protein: CASRAGETQYF.

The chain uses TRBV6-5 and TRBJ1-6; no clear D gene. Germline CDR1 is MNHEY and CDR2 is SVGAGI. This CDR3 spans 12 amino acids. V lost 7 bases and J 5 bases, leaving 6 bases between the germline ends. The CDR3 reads CASTQNNSPLHF. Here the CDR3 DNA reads TGTGCCAGCACCCAGAATAATTCACCCCTCCACTTT.